Listed below are T cell receptor beta chains from one sample, sequenced in a study of shared clonotypes between healthy human individuals. TCRdb's copy holds only in-frame clones and misses some; the assay was immunoSEQ multiplex PCR. The sample contains roughly 2.6 million clones, 85% to 95% of which appear only once. The material sequenced was naive CD4+ T cells sorted from blood. Receptors originate from a young man in good health. Each CDR3 is given with its conserved first and last residue. The D gene is left open where the match is weak. The size field is filled for only some rows; it gives once, few, many or a size class.

j_call d_call clone_size v_call cdr3_aa cdr3_nt
TRBJ2-5 NA NA TRBV28 CASSTRETQYF TGTGCCAGCAGTACCCGGGAGACCCAGTACTTC
TRBJ2-7 NA NA TRBV30 CAWSVGDLGEQYF TGTGCCTGGAGTGTTGGCGATCTCGGCGAGCAGTACTTC
TRBJ2-7 NA NA TRBV18 CASSPGRQAAYEQYF TGTGCCAGCTCACCAGGCCGGCAGGCTGCCTACGAGCAGTACTTC
TRBJ1-2 NA once TRBV30 CAWSVNGAAVYGYTF TGTGCCTGGAGTGTAAATGGGGCGGCAGTTTATGGCTACACCTTC
TRBJ1-4 NA NA TRBV20-1 CSARDDAPFF TGCAGTGCTAGAGATGACGCCCCGTTTTTT
TRBJ1-4 NA NA TRBV5-4 CASSLATGTNEKLFF TGTGCCAGCAGCTTGGCCACGGGGACTAATGAAAAACTGTTTTTT
TRBJ1-1 TRBD1 NA TRBV6-1 CASSRDRGAFF TGTGCCAGCAGTCGGGACAGGGGCGCTTTCTTT
TRBJ1-1 NA NA TRBV6-1 CASHRLNTEAFF TGTGCCAGTCACAGATTGAACACTGAAGCTTTCTTT
TRBJ2-1 NA NA TRBV6-1 CASSEPSSYNEQFF TGTGCCAGCAGTGAACCCAGCTCCTACAATGAGCAGTTCTTC
TRBJ2-1 NA NA TRBV18 CASSNALNRDVNEQFF TGTGCCAGCTCAAACGCTCTGAACAGGGACGTCAATGAGCAGTTCTTC
TRBJ2-7 NA NA TRBV9 CASSGGGGKGEQYF TGTGCCAGCAGCGGCGGCGGGGGCAAGGGCGAGCAGTACTTC
TRBJ2-5 TRBD2 NA TRBV5-1 CASSSFAGGTETQYF TGCGCCAGCAGCTCCTTCGCGGGGGGAACTGAGACCCAGTACTTC
TRBJ2-4 TRBD2 NA TRBV18 CASSPPLAGDGNIQYF TGTGCCAGCTCACCACCCCTAGCGGGAGATGGAAACATTCAGTACTTC